What follows are 20 T cell receptor beta chains derived from one specimen sequenced in a study of CD8+ T cells in alopecia areata. Extracted from the samples, RNA was reverse transcribed into cDNA to serve as the sequencing template. The data were produced by immunoSEQ multiplex PCR, yet TCRdb's version contains in-frame clones alone and is incomplete. The table includes 95,000 to 120,000 clones, 59% detected once. Sequenced material: CD8+ T cells sorted from blood. The receptors stem from a human donor in good health.

The V call is TRBV5-6, the J call TRBJ2-2, with D unclear. CDR3 size: 12 residues. Trimming left V 1 base short and J 2 bases short, with 0 bases between. Germline values: CDR1 SGHDT, CDR2 YYEEEE. CDR3 region: CASSLNTGELFF. CDR3 bases: TGTGCCAGCAGCTTGAACACCGGGGAGCTGTTTTTT.

The chain recombines TRBV19 with TRBJ1-1; D not certain. The CDR3 loop spans 13 amino acids. Trimming cost V 3 bases and J 3 bases, with 8 bases left between them. In germline, CDR1 is LNHDA, CDR2 SQIVND (reference sequence). CDR3 amino acids: CASSMDGYTEAFF. DNA for the CDR3: TGTGCCAGTAGTATGGACGGCTACACTGAAGCTTTCTTT.

The rearrangement links TRBV9 to TRBJ2-7; 13 positions agree with TRBD2. Trimming took 4 bases from V and 7 from J; bases not matched to a gene: 5. Germline CDR1 SGDLS, CDR2 YYNGEE. The CDR3 sequence is 14 residues long. CDR3 sequence (DNA): TGTGCCAGCAGCACGTCGGGACTAGCGGGGGAGCAGTACTTC. It translates to CASSTSGLAGEQYF.

The gene calls are TRBV4-3 and TRBJ2-2; 7 nucleotides line up with TRBD1. CDR1 is LGHNA, CDR2 YSLEER, per germline. V dropped 3 bases and J dropped 6; count of bases not matched to a gene: 7. The CDR3 runs to 15 residues. Here the CDR3 reads CASSQTTGISGELFF. DNA of the CDR3: TGCGCCAGCAGCCAGACGACAGGGATCTCCGGGGAGCTGTTTTTT.

The chain is built from TRBV9 and TRBJ1-2; maybe TRBD1 (6 bases). Trimming took 4 bases from V and 0 from J, leaving 13 bases between them. This CDR3 is 15 amino acids long. In germline, CDR1 is SGDLS, CDR2 YYNGEE. The CDR3 protein is CASSPSRGSNYGYTF. In DNA, the CDR3 is TGTGCCAGCAGCCCCTCCAGGGGTTCTAACTATGGCTACACCTTC.

This chain connects TRBV7-9 to TRBJ1-2, with 9 bases aligning to TRBD1. The CDR3 consists of 18 residues. Trimming took 4 bases from V and 5 from J; bases not matched to a gene: 17. Germline CDR1 and CDR2: SEHNR and FQNEAQ (reference sequence). Here the CDR3 reads CASSSHPRGQGLAYGYTF. In nucleotides, the CDR3 is TGTGCCAGCAGCTCGCATCCACGGGGACAGGGTCTAGCTTATGGCTACACCTTC. The entire variable domain, with the rest obtained from reference TRBV7-9 and TRBJ1-2, is as follows: DTGVSQNPRHKITKRGQNVTFRCDPISEHNRLYWYRQTLGQGPEFLTYFQNEAQLEKSRLLSDRFSAERPKGSFSTLEIQRTEQGDSAMYLCASSSHPRGQGLAYGYTFGSGTRLTVV.

A few counts support this clone. This chain links TRBV4-3 with TRBJ2-7, with 9 bases lining up with TRBD1. The CDR3 extends over 14 amino acids. Germline CDR1 LGHNA, CDR2 YSLEER. Trimming at V came to 4 bases and at J to 1 base, leaving 2 bases not matched to a gene. This CDR3 reads CASSLGQGSYEQYF. The CDR3 DNA reads TGCGCCAGCAGCCTGGGACAGGGATCCTACGAGCAGTACTTC.

There are a few counts of this clone. The rearrangement uses TRBV5-6 and TRBJ2-2; D is perhaps TRBD1 or TRBD2 (6 bases each). Between the trimmed V and J ends, which lost 5 bases and 0 bases, there was a span of 8 bases. This CDR3 is built from 14 residues. Germline CDR1 reads SGHDT; CDR2 reads YYEEEE. CDR3 nucleotide sequence: TGTGCCAGCAGGGAGGGGGCGAACACCGGGGAGCTGTTTTTT. Residues: CASREGANTGELFF.

The chain links TRBV30 to TRBJ1-6; 9 nucleotides align to TRBD1. Germline V CDR1 and CDR2: GTSNPN, SVGIG (reference sequence). CDR3 length: 15 amino acids. V lost 3 bases and J lost 8; bases outside the gene matches: 8. CDR3 DNA sequence: TGTGCCTGGAGGGGAGGGACAGGGAGTCATTCACCCCTCCACTTT. As protein: CAWRGGTGSHSPLHF.

This clone was counted once. The chain links TRBV13 to TRBJ2-1; 9 bases line up with TRBD2. Per germline, CDR1 PRHDT and CDR2 FYEKMQ (reference sequence). J lost 10 bases, V lost 2 bases, and 6 bases had no gene match. The CDR3 runs to 14 residues. The CDR3 DNA reads TGTGCCAGCAGCTTACTCGCGGGGGGGCCCGAGCAGTTCTTC. This sequence encodes CASSLLAGGPEQFF. The entire variable domain, with the rest obtained from reference TRBV13 and TRBJ2-1, is as follows: AAGVIQSPRHLIKEKRETATLKCYPIPRHDTVYWYQQGPGQDPQFLISFYEKMQSDKGSIPDRFSAQQFSDYHSELNMSSLELGDSALYFCASSLLAGGPEQFFGPGTRLTVL.

The V call is TRBV13, the J call TRBJ2-1; 10 nucleotides line up with TRBD1. The CDR3 extends over 16 amino acids. Germline CDR1 and CDR2: PRHDT and FYEKMQ (reference sequence). Trimming cost V 5 bases and J 0 bases; bases outside gene matches: 4. The CDR3 loop is CASSQGQGSSYNEQFF. The CDR3 nucleotides read TGTGCCAGCAGCCAGGGACAGGGGAGCTCCTACAATGAGCAGTTCTTC.

The V gene is TRBV27, the J gene TRBJ2-3; tentatively, D is TRBD1 (6 bases). CDR3 length: 16 amino acids. Trimming stripped 1 base from V and 0 bases from J, with 11 bases between. The germline CDR1 and CDR2 sequences are MNHEY and SMNVEV (reference sequence). This CDR3 reads CASSLLGASSTDTQYF. The CDR3 DNA follows: TGTGCCAGCAGTTTATTGGGGGCTTCGAGCACAGATACGCAGTATTTT.

The V gene is TRBV5-6, the J gene TRBJ2-6; 9 bases map to TRBD1. Germline V CDR1 and CDR2: SGHDT, YYEEEE. V trimming: 2 bases; J trimming: 2 bases; junction bases outside the gene matches: 2. There are 16 residues in the CDR3. This chain's CDR3 is CASSFTGGAGANVLTF. CDR3 coding DNA: TGTGCCAGCAGCTTTACAGGGGGCGCTGGGGCCAACGTCCTGACTTTC.

In this sample, this clone turned up a few times. The chain carries TRBV5-6 and TRBJ2-7; 10 bases are shared with TRBD2. Looked up from germline, CDR1 is SGHDT and CDR2 is YYEEEE. The CDR3 totals 16 residues. The V gene end was trimmed by 3 bases and the J gene end by 5 bases; junction bases not matched to a gene: 11. CDR3 sequence (DNA): TGTGCCAGCAGCTGCCCCTCGGGACTAGCGTGCCACGAGCAGTACTTC. Translation gives CASSCPSGLACHEQYF.

This clone was detected a few times. The V and J genes are TRBV29-1 and TRBJ1-1; D possibly corresponds to TRBD1 (5 bases). The germline V and J ends were trimmed by 5 bases and 4 bases, with 20 bases remaining between them. The CDR3 sequence is 15 residues long. CDR1 is SQVTM, CDR2 ANQGSEA, per germline. CDR3 coding DNA: TGCAGCGTTCCCGGCGGGGCAGGTTTCGGCACTGAAGCTTTCTTT. Amino acids: CSVPGGAGFGTEAFF.

This rearrangement joins TRBV11-2 to TRBJ2-7; TRBD1 aligns across 12 bases. This CDR3 has 17 amino acids. The V gene end was trimmed by 5 bases and the J gene end by 1 base; junction bases not matched to a gene: 9. From germline, CDR1 is SGHAT and CDR2 FQNNGV. In DNA form, the CDR3 reads TGTGCCAGCAGCGTGGGGACAGGGGGCTTTACGTCCTACGAGCAGTACTTC. The encoded protein is CASSVGTGGFTSYEQYF. The complete variable domain, with remaining parts taken from reference TRBV11-2 and TRBJ2-7, reads EAGVAQSPRYKIIEKRQSVAFWCNPISGHATLYWYQQILGQGPKLLIQFQNNGVVDDSQLPKDRFSAERLKGVDSTLKIQPAKLEDSAVYLCASSVGTGGFTSYEQYFGPGTRLTVT.

The chain combines TRBV30 with TRBJ2-1; TRBD1 matches at 8 bases. The CDR3 has 14 residues. The germline gives CDR1 GTSNPN, CDR2 SVGIG (reference sequence). With V trimmed by 0 bases and J by 7 bases, 5 bases remained unmatched. CDR3 nucleotides: TGTGCCTGGAGTGTCGGACAGGGTCGGAATGAGCAGTTCTTC. This encodes CAWSVGQGRNEQFF.

Comment on this clone: Other nucleotide sequences in the sample specify the same CDR3. This rearrangement joins TRBV7-9 to TRBJ1-5; possibly TRBD1 for D (6 bases). The germline V and J ends were trimmed by 5 bases and 4 bases, with 12 bases remaining between them. Germline CDR1 SEHNR, CDR2 FQNEAQ (reference sequence). There are 14 residues in the CDR3. The CDR3 sequence: CASSLGQSNQPQHF. CDR3 bases: TGTGCCAGCAGCCTAGGACAGAGTAATCAGCCCCAGCATTTT.

CDR3 in amino acids: CASSQGRQGRFYGYTF. The CDR3 nucleotides are TGTGCCAGCAGCCAGGGGAGACAGGGAAGGTTCTATGGCTACACCTTC. This chain uses TRBV4-2 with TRBJ1-2; 7 bases are shared with TRBD1. V gave up 3 bases and J gave up 4 bases; unmatched junction bases: 11. Germline CDR1 is LGHNA and CDR2 is YNFKEQ. This CDR3 has 16 amino acids.

This clone has more than one count but fewer than ten. J is TRBJ2-5 and V is TRBV25-1; D gene unclear. The V gene's germline CDR1 is MGHDK and CDR2 SYGVNS. The germline V and J ends were trimmed by 2 bases and 0 bases, with 10 bases remaining between them. This CDR3 region has 15 residues. This chain's CDR3 is CASSETRADQETQYF. The DNA of the CDR3 is TGTGCCAGCAGTGAAACTCGGGCAGACCAAGAGACCCAGTACTTC.